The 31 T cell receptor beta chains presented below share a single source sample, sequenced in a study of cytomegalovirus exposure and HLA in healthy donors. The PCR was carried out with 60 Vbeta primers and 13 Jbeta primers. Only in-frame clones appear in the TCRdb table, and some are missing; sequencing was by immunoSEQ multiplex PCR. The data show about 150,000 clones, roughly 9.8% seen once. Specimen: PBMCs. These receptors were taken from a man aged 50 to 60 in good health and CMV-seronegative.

The CDR3 spells CASSRENQETQYF. CDR3 DNA: TGTGCCAGCAGTCGGGAAAACCAAGAGACCCAGTACTTC. The chain joins TRBV2 to TRBJ2-5, with D possibly being TRBD2 (5 bases). Germline V CDR1 and CDR2: SNHLY, FYNNEI. V lost 5 bases, J lost 0 bases, and 7 bases lay in between. The CDR3 is 13 residues long.

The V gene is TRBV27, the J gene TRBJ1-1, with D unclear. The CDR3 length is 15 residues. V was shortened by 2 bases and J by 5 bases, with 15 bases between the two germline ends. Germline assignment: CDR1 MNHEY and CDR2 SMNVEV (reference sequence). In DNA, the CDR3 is TGTGCCAGCAGTTTAACGCGGGGAGGTGGGACTGAAGCTTTCTTT. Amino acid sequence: CASSLTRGGGTEAFF.

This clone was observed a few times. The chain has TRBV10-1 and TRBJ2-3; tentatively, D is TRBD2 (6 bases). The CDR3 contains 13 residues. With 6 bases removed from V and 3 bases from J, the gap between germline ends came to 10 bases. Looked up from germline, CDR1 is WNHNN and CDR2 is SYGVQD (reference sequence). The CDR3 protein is CASRAAGTDTQYF. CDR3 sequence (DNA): TGCGCCAGCAGGGCGGCGGGGACAGATACGCAGTATTTT.

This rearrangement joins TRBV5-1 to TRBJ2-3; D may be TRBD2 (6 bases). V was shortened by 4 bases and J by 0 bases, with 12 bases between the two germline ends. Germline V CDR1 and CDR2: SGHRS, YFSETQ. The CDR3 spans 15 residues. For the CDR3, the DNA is TGCGCCAGCAGCCCCGGGAGACCTAGCACAGATACGCAGTATTTT. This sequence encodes CASSPGRPSTDTQYF.

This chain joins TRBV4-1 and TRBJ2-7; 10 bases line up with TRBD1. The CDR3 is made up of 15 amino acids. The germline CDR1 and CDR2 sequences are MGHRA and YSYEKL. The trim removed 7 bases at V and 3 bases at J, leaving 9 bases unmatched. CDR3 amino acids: CASTPAGQGGYEQYF. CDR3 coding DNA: TGCGCCAGCACCCCCGCAGGACAGGGGGGCTACGAGCAGTACTTC.

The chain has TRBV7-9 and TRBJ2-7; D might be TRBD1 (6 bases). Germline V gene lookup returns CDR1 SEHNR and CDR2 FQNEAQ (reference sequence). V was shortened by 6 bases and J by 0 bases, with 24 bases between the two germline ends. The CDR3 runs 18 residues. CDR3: CASSSGRGHRQSSYEQYF. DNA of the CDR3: TGTGCCAGCAGTTCGGGCAGGGGACACCGACAGAGCTCCTACGAGCAGTACTTC.

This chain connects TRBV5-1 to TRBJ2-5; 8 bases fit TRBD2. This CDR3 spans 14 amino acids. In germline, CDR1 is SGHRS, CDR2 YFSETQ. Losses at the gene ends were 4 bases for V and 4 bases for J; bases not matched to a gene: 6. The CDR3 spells CASSITSGRETQYF. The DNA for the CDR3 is TGCGCCAGCAGCATTACAAGCGGGAGAGAGACCCAGTACTTC. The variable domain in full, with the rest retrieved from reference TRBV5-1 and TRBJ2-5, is KAGVTQTPRYLIKTRGQQVTLSCSPISGHRSVSWYQQTPGQGLQFLFEYFSETQRNKGNFPGRFSGRQFSNSRSEMNVSTLELGDSALYLCASSITSGRETQYFGPGTRLLVL.

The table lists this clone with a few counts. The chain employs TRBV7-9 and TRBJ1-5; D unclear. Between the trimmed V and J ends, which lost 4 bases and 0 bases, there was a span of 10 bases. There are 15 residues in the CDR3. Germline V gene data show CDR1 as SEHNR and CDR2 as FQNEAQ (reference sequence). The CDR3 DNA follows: TGTGCCAGCAGCTCCACTACAACTAGCAATCAGCCCCAGCATTTT. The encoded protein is CASSSTTTSNQPQHF.

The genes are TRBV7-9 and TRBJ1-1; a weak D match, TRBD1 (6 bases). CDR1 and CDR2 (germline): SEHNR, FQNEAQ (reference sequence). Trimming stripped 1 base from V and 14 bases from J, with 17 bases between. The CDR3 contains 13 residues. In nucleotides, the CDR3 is TGTGCCAGCAGCTTAGATCCAGAGACAGGTTGCTTCTTT. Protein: CASSLDPETGCFF.

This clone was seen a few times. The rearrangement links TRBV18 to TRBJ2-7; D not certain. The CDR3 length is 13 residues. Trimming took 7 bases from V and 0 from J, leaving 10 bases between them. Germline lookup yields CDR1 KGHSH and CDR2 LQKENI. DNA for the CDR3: TGTGCCAGCTTGGCAACAAGCTCCTACGAGCAGTACTTC. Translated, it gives CASLATSSYEQYF. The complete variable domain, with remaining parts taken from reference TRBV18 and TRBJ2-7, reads NAGVMQNPRHLVRRRGQEARLRCSPMKGHSHVYWYRQLPEEGLKFMVYLQKENIIDESGMPKERFSAEFPKEGPSILRIQQVVRGDSAAYFCASLATSSYEQYFGPGTRLTVT.

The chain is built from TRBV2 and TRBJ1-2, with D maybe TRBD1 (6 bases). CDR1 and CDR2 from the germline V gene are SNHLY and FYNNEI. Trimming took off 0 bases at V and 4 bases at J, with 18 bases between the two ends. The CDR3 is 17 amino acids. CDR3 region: CASSEARDRLPTYGYTF. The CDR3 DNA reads TGTGCCAGCAGTGAAGCGCGAGACAGGCTTCCTACCTATGGCTACACCTTC.

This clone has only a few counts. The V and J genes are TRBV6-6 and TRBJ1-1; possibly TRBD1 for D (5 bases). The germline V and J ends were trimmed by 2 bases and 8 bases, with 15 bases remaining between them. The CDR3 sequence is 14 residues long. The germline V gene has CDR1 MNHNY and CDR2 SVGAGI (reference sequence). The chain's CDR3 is CASSYPSRGTEAFF. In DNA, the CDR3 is TGTGCCAGCAGTTACCCCTCCCGCGGGACCGAAGCTTTCTTT.

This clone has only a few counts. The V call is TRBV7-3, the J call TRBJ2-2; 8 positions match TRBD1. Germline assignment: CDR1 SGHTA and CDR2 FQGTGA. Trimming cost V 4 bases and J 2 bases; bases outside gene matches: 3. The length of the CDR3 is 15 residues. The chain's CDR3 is CASSWDRSNTGELFF. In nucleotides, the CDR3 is TGTGCCAGCAGCTGGGACAGGAGTAACACCGGGGAGCTGTTTTTT. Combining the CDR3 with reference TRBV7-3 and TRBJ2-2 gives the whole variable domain GAGVSQTPSNKVTEKGKYVELRCDPISGHTALYWYRQSLGQGPEFLIYFQGTGAADDSGLPNDRFFAVRPEGSVSTLKIQRTERGDSAVYLCASSWDRSNTGELFFGEGSRLTVL.

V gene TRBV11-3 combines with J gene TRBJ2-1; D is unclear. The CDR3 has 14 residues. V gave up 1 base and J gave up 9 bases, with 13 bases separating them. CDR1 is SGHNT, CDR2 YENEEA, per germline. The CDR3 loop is CASSLVSDPGEQFF. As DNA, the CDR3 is TGTGCCAGCAGCTTAGTCAGTGACCCAGGTGAGCAGTTCTTC.

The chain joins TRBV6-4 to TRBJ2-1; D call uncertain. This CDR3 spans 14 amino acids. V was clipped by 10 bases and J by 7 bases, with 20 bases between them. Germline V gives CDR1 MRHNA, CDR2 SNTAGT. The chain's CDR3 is CAITERHSVNEQFF. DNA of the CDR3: TGTGCCATCACGGAGCGCCACTCGGTGAATGAGCAGTTCTTC.

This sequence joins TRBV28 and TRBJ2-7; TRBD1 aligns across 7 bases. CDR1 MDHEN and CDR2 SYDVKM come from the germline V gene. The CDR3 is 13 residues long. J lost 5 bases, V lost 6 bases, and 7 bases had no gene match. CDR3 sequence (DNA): TGTGCCAGCAGCATACCAGGGGGTAACGAGCAGTACTTC. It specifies CASSIPGGNEQYF.

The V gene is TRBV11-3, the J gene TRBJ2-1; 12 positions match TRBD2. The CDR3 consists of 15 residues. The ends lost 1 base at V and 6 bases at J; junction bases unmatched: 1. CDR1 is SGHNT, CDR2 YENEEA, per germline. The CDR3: CASSLASGRANEQFF. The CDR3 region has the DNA TGTGCCAGCAGCTTAGCTAGCGGGAGGGCCAATGAGCAGTTCTTC.

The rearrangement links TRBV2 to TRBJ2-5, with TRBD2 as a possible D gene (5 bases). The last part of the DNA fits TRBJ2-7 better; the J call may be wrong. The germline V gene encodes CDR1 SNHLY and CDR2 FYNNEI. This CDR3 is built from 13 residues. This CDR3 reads CASSELALNEQYF. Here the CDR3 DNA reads TGTGCCAGCAGTGAACTAGCTCTTAACGAGCAGTACTTC.

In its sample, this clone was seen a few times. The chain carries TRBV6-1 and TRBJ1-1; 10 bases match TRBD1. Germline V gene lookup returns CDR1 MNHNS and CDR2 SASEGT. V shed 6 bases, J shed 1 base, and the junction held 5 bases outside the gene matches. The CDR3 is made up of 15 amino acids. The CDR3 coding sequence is TGTGCCAGCAGCGGAAGACAGGGGGCGAACACTGAAGCTTTCTTT. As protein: CASSGRQGANTEAFF.

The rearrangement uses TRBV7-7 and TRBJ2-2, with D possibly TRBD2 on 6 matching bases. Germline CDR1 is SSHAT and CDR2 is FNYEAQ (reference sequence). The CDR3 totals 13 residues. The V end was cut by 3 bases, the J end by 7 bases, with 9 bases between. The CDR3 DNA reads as TGTGCCAGCAGCTTGGACTATAACGGGGAGCTGTTTTTT. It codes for CASSLDYNGELFF.

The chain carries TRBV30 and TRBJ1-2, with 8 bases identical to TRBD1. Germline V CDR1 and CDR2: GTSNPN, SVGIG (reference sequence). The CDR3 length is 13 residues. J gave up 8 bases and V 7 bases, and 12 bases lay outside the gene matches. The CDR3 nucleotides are TGTGCCTCCTTGACAGGGGTCTATTACGGCTACACCTTC. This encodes CASLTGVYYGYTF.

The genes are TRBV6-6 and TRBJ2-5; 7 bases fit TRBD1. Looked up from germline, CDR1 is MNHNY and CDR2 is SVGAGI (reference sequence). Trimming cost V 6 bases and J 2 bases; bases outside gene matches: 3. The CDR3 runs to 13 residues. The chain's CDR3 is CASSWGQQETQYF. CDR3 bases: TGTGCCAGCAGCTGGGGACAGCAAGAGACCCAGTACTTC.

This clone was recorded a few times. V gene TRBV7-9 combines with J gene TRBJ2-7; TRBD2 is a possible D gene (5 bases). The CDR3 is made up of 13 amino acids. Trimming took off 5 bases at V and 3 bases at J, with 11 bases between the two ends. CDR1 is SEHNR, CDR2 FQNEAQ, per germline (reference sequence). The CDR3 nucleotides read TGTGCCAGCAGCCGTGAACGGGGCTACGAGCAGTACTTC. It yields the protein CASSRERGYEQYF.

CDR3 in amino acids: CASSPSGQGTNGYTF. DNA of the CDR3: TGTGCCAGCAGTCCCTCGGGACAGGGAACGAATGGCTACACCTTC. The chain combines TRBV28 with TRBJ1-2, with 9 bases lining up with TRBD1. J lost 6 bases, V lost 5 bases, and 10 bases had no gene match. Germline loops: CDR1 MDHEN, CDR2 SYDVKM. The CDR3 runs 15 residues.

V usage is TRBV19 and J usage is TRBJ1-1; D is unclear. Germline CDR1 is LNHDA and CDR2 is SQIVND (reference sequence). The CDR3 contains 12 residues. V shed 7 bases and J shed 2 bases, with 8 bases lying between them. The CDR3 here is CASNMANTEAFF. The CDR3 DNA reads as TGTGCCAGTAACATGGCCAACACTGAAGCTTTCTTT.

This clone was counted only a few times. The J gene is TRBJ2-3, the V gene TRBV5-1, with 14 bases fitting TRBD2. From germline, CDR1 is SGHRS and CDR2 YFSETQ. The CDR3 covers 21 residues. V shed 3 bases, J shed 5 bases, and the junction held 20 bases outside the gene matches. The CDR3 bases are TGCGCCAGCAGCTCGTTCTCCTCGGGACTAGCGGGGGCGCGGGCGGGAGATACGCAGTATTTT. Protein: CASSSFSSGLAGARAGDTQYF. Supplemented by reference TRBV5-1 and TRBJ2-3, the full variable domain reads KAGVTQTPRYLIKTRGQQVTLSCSPISGHRSVSWYQQTPGQGLQFLFEYFSETQRNKGNFPGRFSGRQFSNSRSEMNVSTLELGDSALYLCASSSFSSGLAGARAGDTQYFGPGTRLTVL.

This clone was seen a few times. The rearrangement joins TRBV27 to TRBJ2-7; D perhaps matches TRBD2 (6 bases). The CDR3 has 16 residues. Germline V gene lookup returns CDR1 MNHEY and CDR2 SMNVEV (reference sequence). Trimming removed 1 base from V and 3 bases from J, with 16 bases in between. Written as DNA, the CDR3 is TGTGCCAGCAGTTTATTCCGGTGGGGGGAAAACTACGAGCAGTACTTC. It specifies CASSLFRWGENYEQYF.

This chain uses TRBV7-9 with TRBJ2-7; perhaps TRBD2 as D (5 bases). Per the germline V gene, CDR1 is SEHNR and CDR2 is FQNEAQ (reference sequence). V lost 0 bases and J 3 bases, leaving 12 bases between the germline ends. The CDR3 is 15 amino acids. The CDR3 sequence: CASSLASGNNYEQYF. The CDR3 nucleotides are TGTGCCAGCAGCTTAGCGTCCGGGAACAACTACGAGCAGTACTTC.

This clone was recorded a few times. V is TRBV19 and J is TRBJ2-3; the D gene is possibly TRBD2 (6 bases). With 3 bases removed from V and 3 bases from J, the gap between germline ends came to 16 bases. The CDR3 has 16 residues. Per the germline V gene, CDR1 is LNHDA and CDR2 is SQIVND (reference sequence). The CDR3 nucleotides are TGTGCCAGTAGTATCCTACTAGCAAGTGGTACAGATACGCAGTATTTT. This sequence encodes CASSILLASGTDTQYF.

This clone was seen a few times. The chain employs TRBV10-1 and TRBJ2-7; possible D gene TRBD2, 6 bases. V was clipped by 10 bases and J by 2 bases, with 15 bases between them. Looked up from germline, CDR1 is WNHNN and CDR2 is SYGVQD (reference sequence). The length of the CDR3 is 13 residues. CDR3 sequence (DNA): TGCGCCACCCAGGAGCGGGCGACCTACGAGCAGTACTTC. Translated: CATQERATYEQYF.

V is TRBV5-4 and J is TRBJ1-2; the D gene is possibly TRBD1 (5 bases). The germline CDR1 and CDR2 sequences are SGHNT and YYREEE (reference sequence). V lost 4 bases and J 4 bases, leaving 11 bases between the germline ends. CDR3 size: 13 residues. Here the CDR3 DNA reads TGTGCCAGCAGCCACCCCGACAGCTATGGCTACACCTTC. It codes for CASSHPDSYGYTF.